This TCR beta chain was recovered during a study of blood T cell repertoires in COVID-19. At the level of the study: PBMCs, B-cell-depleted T cells, or T cells were the source of the cDNA or gDNA that made up the material.

TCRdb's table, derived via immunoSEQ multiplex PCR, lists solely in-frame clones and lacks some. The table includes nearly 15,000 clones, around 74% detected once. From germline, CDR1 is SEHNR and CDR2 FQNEAQ (reference sequence). Germline trimming cut 5 bases from V and 2 bases from J; bases unmatched to any gene: 3. The CDR3 loop spans 14 amino acids. The specimen sequenced was peripheral blood. This TCR was recovered from a man between 60 and 70 years old with acute or convalescent COVID-19. V and J are TRBV7-9 and TRBJ1-3, with 7 positions matching TRBD1. The CDR3 DNA follows: TGTGCCAGCAGCCTGGGACAGCCTGGAAACACCATATATTTT. Amino acid sequence: CASSLGQPGNTIYF.